This TCR beta chain derives from a study of cytomegalovirus exposure and HLA in healthy donors (dated 2017 in TCRdb). Describing the broader study: According to a later analysis, one platform produced both the roughly 130 validation repertoires and the 730 or so repertoires of the first cohort. To predict cytomegalovirus infection status, the study combined high-throughput TCR immunosequencing, statistical association of individual TCRs with disease status, and machine learning. The study aimed to test whether signatures of past pathogen exposure could be identified by cataloging public T cell receptors. In addition to the first cohort of 650 to 800 subjects, a separate validation cohort of over 90 different subjects was used.

The library was prepared using the immunoSEQ multiplex PCR assay. The original methods were these. To diagnose cytomegalovirus status from the catalog of TCR beta chain sequences, a statistical classification framework was built. The source is immuneACCESS, and TCRdb retained only in-frame sequences with V and J called. Part of the clones is not carried over; for the studies checked, unresolved V genes explain less than half of this, and the remainder is unexplained. The DNA gave D and trimming, while V, J and clone size come from that table. In this sample the table shows some 170,000 clones, about nine tenths of which occur a single time. 10% of the sample rests with the top ten. Donors formed part of the validation cohort, which comprised over a hundred subjects and was distinct from the first cohort of 666 subjects. As concerns this clone: This clone's antigen is unknown. No base quality values were provided; no much bigger clone lies one nucleotide off.

Via the germline V gene, CDR1 is MNHEY and CDR2 SVGAGI. A distance of 11 bases separates the germline ends of V and J, which lose 6 bases and 0 bases respectively. The CDR3, from cysteine to phenylalanine, totals 14 residues. Only the CDR3 region is kept as DNA, spanning 42 bases read in frame from base 1. What the authors observed across the whole study: All 130 or so repertoires were used to score co-occurrence in the validation cohort in a later analysis, because that analysis had no HLA typing for the cohort. Subsequent analysis determined that TCRs grouped into clusters in the first cohort also showed a tendency toward co-occurrence across the 120 or so validation repertoires, and roughly 95% of cluster scores exceeded 0. The authors suggested that the approach could potentially be generalized to other disease states and immunological phenotypes. In vitro tests confirmed that a few of the cytomegalovirus-associated TCR beta chains recognize cytomegalovirus antigens. In both the original and validation cohorts, the classifier was reported to diagnose cytomegalovirus status with high specificity and sensitivity. While some public TCRs were present in many individuals, most TCR sequences turned up only very rarely across donors. A total of 164 TCR beta chains were listed by the study as associated with cytomegalovirus.

This receptor chain uses TRBV6-5 and TRBJ1-1; no D gene call is confident. Sequences were obtained from PBMCs. This clonotype originated in a woman aged 18 to 35 in good health and CMV-seropositive. The CDR3 protein: CASRTGNMNTEAFF. The DNA sequence follows: TGTGCCAGCAGAACGGGGAACATGAACACTGAAGCTTTCTTT.